The 24 T cell receptor beta chains below all came from one sample that was sequenced in a study of T cells in Graves' hyperthyroidism and ophthalmopathy. What was amplified from RNA transcripts were TCR beta CDR3 regions. The HTBI primer set drove a first-round RT-PCR of the TCR CDR3. Using its own MiXCR run on the multiplex PCR reads, TCRdb lists one record per CDR3 protein. The sample holds around 690,000 distinct CDR3 sequences; 20% to 25% are singletons and the top ten take 34%. The specimen sequenced was blood. The receptors shown here come from a man aged 25 to 45 with Graves' ophthalmopathy.

The V call is TRBV10-2, the J call TRBJ2-3, with 9 bases that match TRBD1. The CDR3 consists of 15 residues. Per germline, CDR1 WSHSY and CDR2 SAAADI. V lost 4 bases to trimming and J lost 2 bases; unmatched junction nucleotides: 4. The CDR3 loop reads CASSAQGAFTDTQYF. CDR3 DNA: TGCGCCAGCAGTGCACAGGGGGCGTTCACAGATACGCAGTATTTT.

This clonotype came up a few times. The chain recombines TRBV20-1 with TRBJ2-3; 9 nucleotides align to TRBD2. V lost 5 bases and J lost 6; bases outside the gene matches: 15. The CDR3 runs to 16 residues. CDR1 and CDR2 (germline): DFQATT, SNEGSKA (reference sequence). The CDR3 DNA reads TGCAGTGCTCCTAGGCGACTAGCGGCACCAGCGGATACGCAGTATTTT. It translates to CSAPRRLAAPADTQYF.

V usage is TRBV9 and J usage is TRBJ1-1; 7 positions agree with TRBD1. Germline CDR1 and CDR2: SGDLS and YYNGEE. The trim removed 0 bases at V and 8 bases at J, leaving 7 bases unmatched. The CDR3 has 14 amino acids. CDR3: CASSVDGEGQEAFF. The CDR3 coding sequence is TGTGCCAGCAGCGTAGACGGAGAGGGACAGGAAGCTTTCTTT. Variable domain in full (rest from reference TRBV9 and TRBJ1-1): DSGVTQTPKHLITATGQRVTLRCSPRSGDLSVYWYQQSLDQGLQFLIQYYNGEERAKGNILERFSAQQFPDLHSELNLSSLELGDSALYFCASSVDGEGQEAFFGQGTRLTVV.

This clonotype was observed a handful of times. The chain has TRBV29-1 and TRBJ1-2; no clear D gene. Germline lookup yields CDR1 SQVTM and CDR2 ANQGSEA. This CDR3 is 12 amino acids long. V was shortened by 4 bases and J by 1 base, with 7 bases between the two germline ends. This CDR3 reads CSVVVDNYGYTF. Here the CDR3 DNA reads TGCAGCGTTGTCGTGGATAACTATGGCTACACCTTC.

This clonotype was seen at least ten times. The gene calls are TRBV20-1 and TRBJ2-3; perhaps D is TRBD1 or TRBD2 (6 bases each). The V gene lost 3 bases and the J gene lost 5 bases, with 18 bases spanning the gap. The germline gives CDR1 DFQATT, CDR2 SNEGSKA (reference sequence). The CDR3 is 15 amino acids. CDR3 DNA sequence: TGCAGTGCTAGGGATCCAACGGGGGCGCAAGATACGCAGTATTTT. Residues: CSARDPTGAQDTQYF.

The genes are TRBV14 and TRBJ1-1, with 7 bases aligning to TRBD1. The CDR3 runs to 15 residues. The germline CDR1 and CDR2 sequences are SGHDN and FVKESK. The trim removed 4 bases at V and 5 bases at J, leaving 10 bases unmatched. The CDR3 sequence: CASSLSRGIETEAFF. In DNA, the CDR3 is TGTGCCAGCAGCCTTTCCAGGGGGATTGAGACTGAAGCTTTCTTT.

The chain uses TRBV7-9 and TRBJ2-7; 9 bases map to TRBD1. CDR1 is SEHNR, CDR2 FQNEAQ, per germline (reference sequence). CDR3 length: 15 residues. Germline trimming cut 5 bases from V and 1 base from J; bases unmatched to any gene: 6. DNA of the CDR3: TGTGCCAGCAGCCCGGGGGGACAGGGTTCCTACGAGCAGTACTTC. Residues: CASSPGGQGSYEQYF.

This clonotype was recorded at least ten times. The chain joins TRBV14 to TRBJ1-1; the D is unclear. Trimming left V 1 base short and J 0 bases short, with 12 bases between. There are 16 residues in the CDR3. The V gene's germline CDR1 is SGHDN and CDR2 FVKESK. CDR3 in DNA: TGTGCCAGCAGCCAAGTCTCGGGAAAGGTGAACACTGAAGCTTTCTTT. Amino acids: CASSQVSGKVNTEAFF.

This chain uses TRBV2 with TRBJ2-1; 7 nucleotides line up with TRBD2. V shed 4 bases, J shed 6 bases, and the junction held 21 bases outside the gene matches. Per the germline V gene, CDR1 is SNHLY and CDR2 is FYNNEI. This CDR3 spans 19 amino acids. The CDR3 spells CASSAIGASGRLRGNEQFF. CDR3 in DNA: TGTGCCAGCAGTGCAATAGGGGCTAGCGGTCGTCTACGTGGCAATGAGCAGTTCTTC.

This clonotype was counted ten times or more. The chain has TRBV19 and TRBJ2-3; D is unresolved. Germline CDR1 reads LNHDA; CDR2 reads SQIVND (reference sequence). V dropped 4 bases and J dropped 2 bases, with 16 bases sitting between them. There are 16 residues in the CDR3. CDR3 protein: CASSKDPRMDTDTQYF. In nucleotides, the CDR3 is TGTGCCAGTAGTAAGGATCCGCGGATGGACACAGATACGCAGTATTTT. The variable domain in full, with the rest retrieved from reference TRBV19 and TRBJ2-3, is DGGITQSPKYLFRKEGQNVTLSCEQNLNHDAMYWYRQDPGQGLRLIYYSQIVNDFQKGDIAEGYSVSREKKESFPLTVTSAQKNPTAFYLCASSKDPRMDTDTQYFGPGTRLTVL.

This clonotype showed up just a few times. J is TRBJ2-3 and V is TRBV6-2 or TRBV6-3; 9 bases align to TRBD2. The CDR3 has 16 residues. Germline trimming cut 1 base from V and 2 bases from J; bases unmatched to any gene: 4. The V gene's germline CDR1 is MNHEY and CDR2 SVGEGT. The CDR3 is CASSYLREGYTDTQYF. The CDR3, as DNA: TGTGCCAGCAGTTACTTGCGGGAGGGTTACACAGATACGCAGTATTTT.

The chain has TRBV28 and TRBJ2-7, with TRBD2 identical over 8 bases. With V trimmed by 6 bases and J by 6 bases, 10 bases remained unmatched. The CDR3 is 14 amino acids. CDR1 MDHEN and CDR2 SYDVKM come from the germline V gene. The CDR3 spells CASREGLASPEQYF. In DNA, the CDR3 is TGTGCCAGCAGGGAAGGACTAGCCTCCCCCGAGCAGTACTTC.

This clonotype showed up just a few times. The chain is built from TRBV30 and TRBJ2-2, with TRBD2 matching 13 bases. CDR1 and CDR2 (germline): GTSNPN, SVGIG (reference sequence). CDR3 length equals 15 residues. V shed 1 base and J 14 bases; nucleotides not matched to a gene: 10. CDR3 sequence (DNA): TGTGCCTGGAGTGAACTAGCGGGAGGGAGGGATGAACTGTTTTTT. This translates into CAWSELAGGRDELFF. The entire variable domain, with the rest obtained from reference TRBV30 and TRBJ2-2, is as follows: SQTIHQWPATLVQPVGSPLSLECTVEGTSNPNLYWYRQAAGRGLQLLFYSVGIGQISSEVPQNLSASRPQDRQFILSSKKLLLSDSGFYLCAWSELAGGRDELFFGEGSRLTVL.

The rearrangement links TRBV5-6 to TRBJ1-4; no reliable D call. The CDR3 has 15 amino acids. The germline V gene encodes CDR1 SGHDT and CDR2 YYEEEE. The V end lost 1 base, the J end lost 2 bases, and 9 bases lay between the germline ends. Here the CDR3 reads CASSLRVTTNEKLFF. CDR3 sequence (DNA): TGTGCCAGCAGCTTGAGGGTAACGACTAATGAAAAACTGTTTTTT.

The chain links TRBV5-5 to TRBJ2-5, with TRBD2 matching 10 bases. Germline V gene sequence: CDR1 SGHKS, CDR2 YYEKEE (reference sequence). This CDR3 is 16 amino acids long. After removal of 0 bases from V and 2 bases from J, the junction contained 4 bases not matched to a gene. The CDR3 loop reads CASSLGTSGEQETQYF. CDR3 DNA: TGTGCCAGCAGCTTGGGGACTAGCGGAGAGCAAGAGACCCAGTACTTC.

The genes are TRBV10-3 and TRBJ2-3; TRBD2 aligns across 10 bases. The CDR3 consists of 17 residues. Trimming cost V 0 bases and J 2 bases; bases outside gene matches: 5. Germline V CDR1 and CDR2: ENHRY, SYGVKD. CDR3 sequence (DNA): TGTGCCATCAGTGAGTCTCAGCGGGAGGGCCACACAGATACGCAGTATTTT. Amino acids: CAISESQREGHTDTQYF.

This clonotype occurred many times. This chain links TRBV6-1 with TRBJ2-1, with a tentative D call TRBD2 (6 bases). V was cut by 4 bases and J by 9 bases, with 10 bases left in between. CDR3 length equals 12 residues. Germline values: CDR1 MNHNS, CDR2 SASEGT. In DNA form, the CDR3 reads TGTGCCAGCAGTGTCCAGGAGGGTGAGCAGTTCTTC. Protein product: CASSVQEGEQFF.

The J gene is TRBJ2-1, the V gene TRBV27; TRBD1 matches at 7 bases. This CDR3 spans 14 amino acids. The germline gives CDR1 MNHEY, CDR2 SMNVEV (reference sequence). Unmatched junction bases numbered 8, after V lost 5 bases and J lost 7 bases. CDR3 in amino acids: CASSAATGPNEQFF. For the CDR3, the DNA is TGTGCCAGCAGTGCCGCGACAGGGCCGAATGAGCAGTTCTTC.

There are many counts of this clonotype. This chain links TRBV28 with TRBJ1-6; 8 bases agree with TRBD1. There are 14 residues in the CDR3. Trimming took 5 bases from V and 7 from J; bases not matched to a gene: 4. Germline-derived CDR1 and CDR2 are MDHEN and SYDVKM. The CDR3 protein is CASSGGTGNSPLHF. CDR3 DNA sequence: TGTGCCAGCAGTGGTGGGACAGGAAATTCACCCCTCCACTTT.

Many counts were recorded for this clonotype. In DNA form, the CDR3 reads TGTGCCAGCAGTTTACAGGGCACAGCGAAGAGAGAGACCCAGTACTTC. Amino acid sequence: CASSLQGTAKRETQYF. The rearrangement uses TRBV28 and TRBJ2-5, with D perhaps TRBD1 (5 bases). This CDR3 is 16 amino acids long. Germline loops: CDR1 MDHEN, CDR2 SYDVKM. Trimming took 2 bases from V and 4 from J, leaving 17 bases between them.

For this clonotype: This may arise from a read error, as a much more abundant clone is one base away. This chain joins TRBV2 and TRBJ2-7; 8 bases are shared with TRBD2. Trimming cost V 6 bases and J 2 bases; bases outside gene matches: 12. The CDR3 runs 16 residues. The V gene's germline CDR1 is SNHLY and CDR2 FYNNEI. The CDR3 is CASRAPGLGMTYEQYF. The CDR3 coding sequence is TGTGCCAGCAGGGCCCCGGGACTAGGTATGACCTACGAGCAGTACTTC.

A few counts support this clonotype. The J gene is TRBJ2-7, the V gene TRBV3-1; 13 bases map to TRBD2. Germline CDR1 reads LGHDT; CDR2 reads YNNKEL (reference sequence). The V segment lost 1 base and the J segment 5 bases; nucleotides outside the gene matches: 5. The CDR3 is made up of 16 amino acids. The CDR3 coding sequence is TGTGCCAGCAGCCAAGTGACTAGCGGGAGGAACAACGAGCAGTACTTC. Encoded protein: CASSQVTSGRNNEQYF.

This clonotype was counted many times. This chain uses TRBV6-1 with TRBJ1-6, with a possible D match to TRBD1 (6 bases). This CDR3 is built from 16 residues. Trimming removed 7 bases at V and 5 bases at J, with 18 bases between. CDR1 and CDR2 from the germline V gene are MNHNS and SASEGT. The CDR3 nucleotides read TGTGCCAGCAAGTGGAGTAAGGCAGGGGATAATTCACCCCTCCACTTT. Protein product: CASKWSKAGDNSPLHF.

Ten or more counts support this clonotype. The CDR3 DNA is TGTGCCAGCTCACCAGGAGGGCTAGCGGGAAACGAGCAGTTCTTC. Its translation is CASSPGGLAGNEQFF. The V call is TRBV18, the J call TRBJ2-1; the match to TRBD2 covers 9 bases. The CDR3 runs 15 residues. Germline trimming cut 2 bases from V and 10 bases from J; bases unmatched to any gene: 9. The germline gives CDR1 KGHSH, CDR2 LQKENI.